The 17 T cell receptor beta chains given below trace back to one sample, sequenced in a study of T cells after yellow fever vaccination. TCRdb itself ran the 5' RACE reads through MiXCR, one entry per CDR3 protein. The sample comprises approximately 610,000 distinct CDR3 sequences, about a sixth of which are singletons, and 15% to 20% rests with the top ten. Sequencing was performed on PBMCs, taken about 5 days after the first yellow fever vaccination. Every receptor here comes from a man aged 18 to 29 who received the YFV17D yellow fever vaccine.

The chain carries TRBV5-4 and TRBJ2-7; 10 nucleotides match TRBD2. V dropped 4 bases and J dropped 4; count of bases not matched to a gene: 5. Germline-derived CDR1 and CDR2 are SGHNT and YYREEE (reference sequence). This CDR3 region has 14 residues. The CDR3, as DNA: TGTGCCAGCAGCACACTAGCGGGGATGTACGAGCAGTACTTC. It encodes CASSTLAGMYEQYF.

The DNA for the CDR3 is TGCGCCAGCAGGCAGACCGGGACAACCTACGAGCAGTACTTC. This encodes CASRQTGTTYEQYF. This chain joins TRBV4-1 and TRBJ2-7, with D perhaps matching TRBD1 (6 bases). V lost 6 bases, J lost 2 bases, and 14 bases lay in between. Germline V gives CDR1 MGHRA, CDR2 YSYEKL. The CDR3 covers 14 residues.

This clonotype was recorded a few times. The chain employs TRBV4-1 and TRBJ2-3, with D possibly TRBD1 on 5 matching bases. CDR1 is MGHRA, CDR2 YSYEKL, per germline. The CDR3 has 16 amino acids. With 3 bases removed from V and 2 bases from J, the gap between germline ends came to 15 bases. The DNA of the CDR3 is TGCGCCAGCAGCCACACTCCAGGGTTCCTCACAGATACGCAGTATTTT. Its translation: CASSHTPGFLTDTQYF.

This clonotype was observed a few times. The J gene is TRBJ1-1, the V gene TRBV29-1; D is ambiguous. V lost 1 base to trimming and J lost 4 bases, with 1 base between them. The CDR3 spans 10 residues. The germline CDR1 and CDR2 sequences are SQVTM and ANQGSEA. The CDR3 DNA reads as TGCAGCGTTGAAGCCACTGAAGCTTTCTTT. Translated: CSVEATEAFF.

This clonotype was counted a few times. This chain connects TRBV30 to TRBJ2-7; no reliable D call. The V gene lost 7 bases and the J gene lost 1 base, with 8 bases spanning the gap. CDR1 is GTSNPN and CDR2 is SVGIG in the germline V gene (reference sequence). The CDR3 contains 11 residues. The CDR3 protein is CAYAASYEQYF. The CDR3 region has the DNA TGTGCCTACGCTGCGTCCTACGAGCAGTACTTC.

This clonotype appeared a few times. The chain recombines TRBV21-1 with TRBJ1-2; the D call in the table, TRBD1, was not verified against the DNA. TRBV21-1 is designated a pseudogene. The CDR3 has 11 residues. CDR3 nucleotides: TGTGCCAGCAGCACCCTGACAGGGCAAACCTTC. This gives the protein CASSTLTGQTF.

This clonotype showed up many times. The V call is TRBV7-3, the J call TRBJ2-2; 8 bases agree with TRBD2. This CDR3 has 15 residues. Germline CDR1 and CDR2: SGHTA and FQGTGA. V shed 2 bases and J 6 bases; nucleotides not matched to a gene: 5. Here the CDR3 reads CASSLGAGGPGELFF. In DNA, the CDR3 is TGTGCCAGCAGCTTAGGGGCGGGGGGCCCCGGGGAGCTGTTTTTT.

The gene calls are TRBV4-1 and TRBJ1-2; D call uncertain. The CDR3 is 16 residues long. The V end lost 0 bases, the J end lost 4 bases, and 15 bases lay between the germline ends. Germline V gene sequence: CDR1 MGHRA, CDR2 YSYEKL. The CDR3 loop is CASSQESPRPIYGYTF. The DNA for the CDR3 is TGCGCCAGCAGCCAAGAGTCTCCGCGGCCAATCTATGGCTACACCTTC.

This clonotype was seen a few times. The V gene is TRBV3-1, the J gene TRBJ2-1; D is uncertain. Trimming shortened V by 0 bases and J by 11 bases, and 8 bases separated the two germline ends. This CDR3 comprises 12 residues. The germline gives CDR1 LGHDT, CDR2 YNNKEL (reference sequence). The CDR3 coding sequence is TGTGCCAGCAGCCAAGATACCAGTCAGCAGTTCTTC. Its translation is CASSQDTSQQFF.

Only a few counts were recorded for this clonotype. This chain uses TRBV24-1 with TRBJ2-7, with a tentative D call TRBD2 (6 bases). Germline lookup yields CDR1 KGHDR and CDR2 SFDVKD. Trimming removed 5 bases from V and 5 bases from J, with 12 bases in between. The CDR3 is made up of 13 amino acids. CDR3 nucleotide sequence: TGTGCCACCAGTGGCCTTTGGAGGGACGAGCAGTACGTC. This encodes CATSGLWRDEQYV.

This clonotype appeared a single time. The genes are TRBV6-5 and TRBJ1-6; weak D call: TRBD1 (6 bases). Trimming stripped 0 bases from V and 4 bases from J, with 10 bases between. The length of the CDR3 is 16 residues. The germline gives CDR1 MNHEY, CDR2 SVGAGI. The CDR3 protein is CASSYSEDSYNSPLHF. For the CDR3, the DNA is TGTGCCAGCAGTTACTCCGAGGACAGTTATAATTCACCCCTCCACTTT.

J is TRBJ1-2 and V is TRBV7-9, with a possible D match to TRBD1 (6 bases). The CDR3 is 17 amino acids. Deletions cut 6 bases from V and 0 bases from J, with 20 bases between. From germline, CDR1 is SEHNR and CDR2 FQNEAQ (reference sequence). Here the CDR3 reads CASSRPGHGSSNYGYTF. The CDR3 region has the DNA TGTGCCAGCAGTCGGCCGGGACACGGTTCGTCTAACTATGGCTACACCTTC.

V usage is TRBV18 and J usage is TRBJ2-1; D gene ambiguous. Trimming stripped 5 bases from V and 5 bases from J, with 16 bases between. This CDR3 region has 15 residues. Germline assignment: CDR1 KGHSH and CDR2 LQKENI. The CDR3: CASSGTKGIDNEQFF. CDR3 DNA: TGTGCCAGCTCAGGTACAAAGGGTATCGACAATGAGCAGTTCTTC.

The chain carries TRBV7-3 and TRBJ1-5; D is possibly TRBD1 (6 bases). The CDR3 consists of 17 residues. Per germline, CDR1 SGHTA and CDR2 FQGTGA. Trimming left V 6 bases short and J 2 bases short, with 20 bases between. CDR3 region: CASRPGAGAGGNQPQHF. Written as DNA, the CDR3 is TGTGCCAGCAGGCCCGGTGCGGGGGCCGGTGGCAATCAGCCCCAGCATTTT.

This clonotype was picked up many times. The chain is built from TRBV20-1 and TRBJ2-1, with TRBD2 identical over 8 bases. Germline assignment: CDR1 DFQATT and CDR2 SNEGSKA (reference sequence). The V segment lost 5 bases and the J segment 4 bases; nucleotides outside the gene matches: 4. This CDR3 is built from 13 residues. In DNA form, the CDR3 reads TGCAGTGCTGCTAGCGGGCCTTACAATGAGCAGTTCTTC. It yields the protein CSAASGPYNEQFF.

The chain couples TRBV6-1 to TRBJ2-7, with D perhaps matching TRBD1 or TRBD2 (5 bases each). Between the trimmed V and J ends, which lost 1 base and 1 base, there was a span of 11 bases. The CDR3 covers 15 residues. Germline V gene sequence: CDR1 MNHNS, CDR2 SASEGT. CDR3 DNA: TGTGCCAGCAGTGAAGGGGGGTACGGGTCCTACGAGCAGTACTTC. Its translation is CASSEGGYGSYEQYF.

This clonotype was detected only a few times. The chain uses TRBV9 and TRBJ2-5, with D hard to call. The V gene lost 2 bases and the J gene lost 5 bases, with 10 bases spanning the gap. The CDR3 consists of 13 residues. Looked up from germline, CDR1 is SGDLS and CDR2 is YYNGEE. The CDR3 DNA reads as TGTGCCAGCAGCGTTACGGGTTGGGAGACCCAGTACTTC. Its translation: CASSVTGWETQYF.